The text below deals with one T cell receptor (beta chain). The CDR3 totals 14 residues. CDR1 is MNHNS, CDR2 SASEGT, per germline. V was clipped by 6 bases and J by 5 bases, with 13 bases between them. These data are taken from a study of T cell changes during pregnancy in multiple sclerosis. Produced via immunoSEQ multiplex PCR; TCRdb's table is partial and in-frame only. The table shows about 98,000 clones, with about 92% occurring only once. This TCR was recovered from a female donor in good health, enrolled as a control in a pregnancy study. The material sequenced was peripheral blood, taken after pregnancy. The chain links TRBV6-1 to TRBJ2-2; D is possibly TRBD1 (6 bases). This CDR3 reads CASRKDRLTGELFF. The CDR3 bases are TGTGCCAGCAGAAAGGACAGATTGACCGGGGAGCTGTTTTTT.